A single sample gave rise to the 30 T cell receptor beta chains below, sequenced in a study of CXCR3-negative and CXCR3-positive naive CD8 T cells. General study points: More hydrophobic TRB CDR3s occurred in CXCR3-positive than in CXCR3-negative naive cells.

5' RACE with UMI labels generated the TRB cDNA libraries. Following a re-call of the 5' RACE reads, TCRdb has one entry per CDR3 protein and lacks DNA. Its table records about 150,000 distinct CDR3 sequences. No cognate antigen is known for these TCRs. Sequenced: naive CXCR3+ CD8+ T cells from blood. Subset given: CD45RO-CCR7+CD27+CD95- naive CD8+ T cells expressing CXCR3 (TNR3+). The receptors originated from a human donor in good health. Some clones in this sample may be carry-over from other donors' samples.

The chain recombines TRBV7-2 with TRBJ2-5; TCRdb's D call, TRBD1, is unchecked because there is no DNA. Germline CDR1 is SGHTA and CDR2 is FQGNSA. The CDR3 totals 13 residues. The CDR3 sequence is CASRRTDQETQYF.

V usage is TRBV2 and J usage is TRBJ2-1; TCRdb gives TRBD2 as the D gene, but with no DNA this cannot be confirmed. Germline V gene sequence: CDR1 SNHLY, CDR2 FYNNEI. CDR3 length: 15 amino acids. The CDR3 here is CASSAARVSYNEQFF.

The V and J genes are TRBV12-3 or TRBV12-4 and TRBJ1-5; the TCRdb call, TRBD1, lacks DNA for checking. This CDR3 comprises 13 residues. The CDR3 sequence is CASSPDGYQPQHF.

This chain joins TRBV6-5 and TRBJ2-1; TCRdb calls TRBD2, which cannot be checked without DNA. This CDR3 comprises 16 residues. Germline V gene sequence: CDR1 MNHEY, CDR2 SVGAGI. The CDR3 protein is CASSYSSAGRYNEQFF.

The chain has TRBV29-1 and TRBJ2-1; as DNA is missing, the TRBD1 call by TCRdb cannot be tested. Germline CDR1 and CDR2: SQVTM and ANQGSEA. The CDR3 spans 15 residues. CDR3 region: CSVENRNFSYNEQFF.

This chain uses TRBV10-2 with TRBJ2-1; TCRdb's D call of TRBD2 is untestable without DNA. This CDR3 spans 18 amino acids. CDR1 and CDR2 from the germline V gene are WSHSY and SAAADI. The CDR3 sequence: CASSEPTSGGAVYNEQFF.

The gene calls are TRBV3-1 and TRBJ2-5; without DNA, the TCRdb call of TRBD2 cannot be checked. The CDR3 extends over 15 amino acids. Germline V CDR1 and CDR2: LGHDT, YNNKEL (reference sequence). CDR3 loop: CASSQQREVPETQYF.

This chain uses TRBV20-1 with TRBJ2-1. This CDR3 spans 13 amino acids. Germline assignment: CDR1 DFQATT and CDR2 SNEGSKA (reference sequence). CDR3 loop: CSAKTGGLVEQFF.

The chain recombines TRBV28 with TRBJ2-7; with no DNA, the TCRdb D assignment of TRBD1 cannot be verified. The CDR3 is made up of 14 amino acids. Germline loops: CDR1 MDHEN, CDR2 SYDVKM. This CDR3 is CATTSRGGYYEQYF.

The chain couples TRBV28 to TRBJ2-7; the D gene TCRdb calls, TRBD2, cannot be checked with no DNA. This CDR3 is built from 13 residues. Germline CDR1 MDHEN, CDR2 SYDVKM. CDR3 protein: CASSLSGRDEQYF.

The chain employs TRBV4-3 and TRBJ2-7; TCRdb calls TRBD1, which cannot be checked without DNA. CDR1 is LGHNA and CDR2 is YSLEER in the germline V gene. The CDR3 has 16 residues. The CDR3 sequence is CASSQEDNRVGYEQYF.

This chain uses TRBV29-1 with TRBJ2-1. The CDR3 spans 13 residues. The germline V gene has CDR1 SQVTM and CDR2 ANQGSEA. This CDR3 reads CSVELEGDNEQFF.

The chain combines TRBV9 with TRBJ1-5. The CDR3 covers 15 residues. Germline CDR1 SGDLS, CDR2 YYNGEE. The chain's CDR3 is CASSQSSAGWEPQHF.

This chain links TRBV4-2 with TRBJ1-1. Germline lookup yields CDR1 LGHNA and CDR2 YNFKEQ. The CDR3 consists of 15 residues. CDR3 residues: CASSQEWQMNTEAFF.

The chain has TRBV28 and TRBJ1-2; the D call of TRBD1 rests on TCRdb alone, since no DNA is present to check it. CDR3 size: 15 residues. The V gene's germline CDR1 is MDHEN and CDR2 SYDVKM. The CDR3 protein is CASSLELSGGYGYTF.

The chain is built from TRBV12-3 or TRBV12-4 and TRBJ1-1; TCRdb returns TRBD1, unconfirmable since there is no DNA. CDR3 size: 14 residues. This CDR3 reads CASSIQGGYTEAFF.

V usage is TRBV7-8 and J usage is TRBJ2-7; TCRdb picks TRBD2, but there is no DNA to check that call. The CDR3 loop spans 14 amino acids. Germline-derived CDR1 and CDR2 are SGHVS and FQNEAQ. The CDR3 spells CASSFGGGSYEQYF.

The chain is built from TRBV23-1 and TRBJ2-2. TRBV23-1 is recorded as an ORF, its role being uncertain. The CDR3 has 19 amino acids. The CDR3 reads CASSQSRLGRNANTGELFF.

The chain has TRBV15 and TRBJ2-5; TCRdb lists TRBD1, though no DNA is available to test this call. The germline V gene encodes CDR1 LNHNV and CDR2 YYDKDF (reference sequence). The CDR3 has 15 residues. CDR3 sequence reads: CATSRDPGREETQYF. The full variable domain, its missing parts supplied by reference TRBV15 and TRBJ2-5, is DAMVIQNPRYQVTQFGKPVTLSCSQTLNHNVMYWYQQKSSQAPKLLFHYYDKDFNNEADTPDNFQSRRPNTSFCFLDIRSPGLGDTAMYLCATSRDPGREETQYFGPGTRLLVL.

The V and J genes are TRBV5-4 and TRBJ1-3. The CDR3 runs to 12 residues. In germline, CDR1 is SGHNT, CDR2 YYREEE (reference sequence). Here the CDR3 reads CASSLDSDTIYF.

The chain recombines TRBV28 with TRBJ2-7. The CDR3 consists of 13 residues. Germline CDR1 is MDHEN and CDR2 is SYDVKM. The CDR3 is CASSWRGSYEQYF.

The J gene is TRBJ1-1, the V gene TRBV5-4. The CDR3 totals 15 residues. Germline V gene sequence: CDR1 SGHNT, CDR2 YYREEE (reference sequence). CDR3 sequence reads: CASSPIPSSSTEAFF.

The V call is TRBV7-9, the J call TRBJ1-1; TCRdb outputs TRBD1, but without DNA this stays unchecked. Looked up from germline, CDR1 is SEHNR and CDR2 is FQNEAQ (reference sequence). The CDR3 sequence is 14 residues long. The CDR3 here is CASSGGTENTEAFF.

The chain couples TRBV6-2 or TRBV6-3 to TRBJ1-1; with no DNA, the TCRdb D assignment of TRBD1 cannot be verified. Germline V gene lookup returns CDR1 MNHEY and CDR2 SVGEGT. This CDR3 is 13 amino acids long. Here the CDR3 reads CASSSRGYTEAFF.

The chain links TRBV19 to TRBJ2-7; the TCRdb call, TRBD1, lacks DNA for checking. Per germline, CDR1 LNHDA and CDR2 SQIVND (reference sequence). The CDR3 length is 15 residues. The CDR3: CASSTGQGSSYEQYF.

The J gene is TRBJ2-1, the V gene TRBV7-8; TCRdb selects TRBD2, and the lack of DNA leaves this call unchecked. Germline V gene data show CDR1 as SGHVS and CDR2 as FQNEAQ. CDR3 length equals 17 residues. The CDR3 here is CASSLQALRGPINEQFF. Filled out from reference TRBV7-8 and TRBJ2-1, the complete variable domain reads GAGVSQSPRYKVAKRGQDVALRCDPISGHVSLFWYQQALGQGPEFLTYFQNEAQLDKSGLPSDRFFAERPEGSVSTLKIQRTQQEDSAVYLCASSLQALRGPINEQFFGPGTRLTVL.

The chain combines TRBV5-1 with TRBJ2-7. The CDR3 runs to 14 residues. Germline CDR1 is SGHRS and CDR2 is YFSETQ. CDR3 region: CASSFVDSSYEQYF. Using reference TRBV5-1 and TRBJ2-7 for the parts outside the CDR3, the full variable domain is KAGVTQTPRYLIKTRGQQVTLSCSPISGHRSVSWYQQTPGQGLQFLFEYFSETQRNKGNFPGRFSGRQFSNSRSEMNVSTLELGDSALYLCASSFVDSSYEQYFGPGTRLTVT.

This chain uses TRBV27 with TRBJ1-1; no DNA is available, so the TRBD1 call from TCRdb remains unchecked. The V gene's germline CDR1 is MNHEY and CDR2 SMNVEV (reference sequence). The length of the CDR3 is 14 residues. The CDR3: CASSFSPGGGEAFF.

The genes are TRBV7-8 and TRBJ2-7; TCRdb's D call, TRBD1, is unchecked because there is no DNA. CDR3 size: 15 residues. The V gene's germline CDR1 is SGHVS and CDR2 FQNEAQ. CDR3 loop: CASSLTGAISYEQYF.

The V gene is TRBV29-1, the J gene TRBJ2-3; lacking DNA, the TRBD1 call made by TCRdb goes unchecked. CDR1 SQVTM and CDR2 ANQGSEA come from the germline V gene. The CDR3 is 15 amino acids. CDR3 amino acids: CSVDLTGGRGDTQYF.